Each of the 5 T cell receptor beta chains below was sequenced from the same sample in a study of cytomegalovirus exposure and HLA in healthy donors. The PCR made use of 60 Vbeta and 13 Jbeta primers. Profiled with immunoSEQ multiplex PCR; TCRdb holds only in-frame clones, not every one. The profile shows about 130,000 clones, about 74% of them singletons. The sequenced material came from PBMCs. The receptors originated from a man aged 25-45 years in good health and CMV-seronegative.

The CDR3 region has the DNA TGCAGCGTTACAGGGTTGTCCTACAATGAGCAGTTCTTC. Amino acids: CSVTGLSYNEQFF. V and J are TRBV29-1 and TRBJ2-1, with a weak D call TRBD1 (6 bases). The V end was cut by 5 bases, the J end by 1 base, with 9 bases between. This CDR3 spans 13 amino acids. Germline assignment: CDR1 SQVTM and CDR2 ANQGSEA.

The chain is built from TRBV6-1 and TRBJ2-3; 11 nucleotides align to TRBD1. Germline CDR1 and CDR2: MNHNS and SASEGT. V was clipped by 4 bases and J by 4 bases; unmatched bases: 4. The CDR3 loop spans 15 amino acids. CDR3 sequence: CASSGTGGISDTQYF. The CDR3 DNA follows: TGTGCCAGCAGTGGGACAGGGGGCATCTCAGATACGCAGTATTTT.

The chain has TRBV5-1 and TRBJ1-4, with TRBD1 as a possible D gene (6 bases). The V gene lost 0 bases and the J gene lost 1 base, with 7 bases spanning the gap. The CDR3 runs to 15 residues. The germline V gene has CDR1 SGHRS and CDR2 YFSETQ. In DNA, the CDR3 is TGCGCCAGCAGCTTGGAGGGGGAAACTAATGAAAAACTGTTTTTT. This translates into CASSLEGETNEKLFF. The entire variable domain, with the rest obtained from reference TRBV5-1 and TRBJ1-4, is as follows: KAGVTQTPRYLIKTRGQQVTLSCSPISGHRSVSWYQQTPGQGLQFLFEYFSETQRNKGNFPGRFSGRQFSNSRSEMNVSTLELGDSALYLCASSLEGETNEKLFFGSGTQLSVL.

The chain couples TRBV6-5 to TRBJ2-5, with a weak D call TRBD1 (6 bases). The ends were cut back, 0 bases at V and 4 bases at J, with 15 bases in the middle. In germline, CDR1 is MNHEY, CDR2 SVGAGI. The CDR3 loop spans 16 amino acids. The CDR3 DNA reads as TGTGCCAGCAGTTACTCGGCCAAGGGGGTAGGAGAGACCCAGTACTTC. Translated, it gives CASSYSAKGVGETQYF.

In DNA form, the CDR3 reads TGTGCCAGCAGCGCAACTCTAAGTGGTACGCAGTATTTT. Protein sequence: CASSATLSGTQYF. V is TRBV9 and J is TRBJ2-3; D is unresolved. The CDR3 covers 13 residues. The V end lost 3 bases, the J end lost 8 bases, and 13 bases lay between the germline ends. Germline V gene lookup returns CDR1 SGDLS and CDR2 YYNGEE. Looking up the rest from reference TRBV9 and TRBJ2-3 gives the full variable domain: DSGVTQTPKHLITATGQRVTLRCSPRSGDLSVYWYQQSLDQGLQFLIQYYNGEERAKGNILERFSAQQFPDLHSELNLSSLELGDSALYFCASSATLSGTQYFGPGTRLTVL.